This T cell receptor (beta chain) comes out of a study of T cells in localized non-small cell lung cancer. Concerning this clone itself: The antigen remains undetermined.

CDR1 is SGDLS, CDR2 YYNGEE, per germline. Trimming shortened V by 3 bases and J by 5 bases, and 17 bases separated the two germline ends. CDR3 length: 15 residues. This table comes from immunoSEQ multiplex PCR, and its TCRdb copy is limited to in-frame clones, with some not included. The sample yields about 23,000 clones, about 88% seen once. Overall study results and limits: Of the top 100 tumor clones, median about 53 were in adjacent lung, more than 25 among its top 100. Higher blood T cell density went with longer overall survival. Sequencing, confined to only one tumor region, leaves heterogeneity possible. The greatest T cell clonality was found in uninvolved adjacent lung (higher than in tumor).

This sequence joins TRBV9 and TRBJ1-1; TRBD1 is a possible D gene (6 bases). This sequence originates from a male donor aged 60 or older with stage I lung adenocarcinoma. The starting material was peripheral blood, obtained before any cancer treatment. The CDR3 sequence: CASSDEQGFGTEAFF. As DNA, the CDR3 is TGTGCCAGCAGCGACGAACAGGGTTTTGGTACTGAAGCTTTCTTT.